This TCR beta chain is from a study of shared clonotypes between healthy human individuals. Study findings and constraints: Clonotype sharing levels among donors were expected to vary with sequencing depth.

The CDR3 covers 12 residues. Looked up from germline, CDR1 is SQVTM and CDR2 is ANQGSEA. V was trimmed by 3 bases and J by 4 bases, leaving 9 bases between them. On this clone itself: Antigen: not known.

Into CD45RA+ naive and CD45RA-negative memory subsets, the CD4+ cells were split. This table comes from immunoSEQ multiplex PCR, and its TCRdb copy is limited to in-frame clones, with some not included. The sample yields around 1.6 million clones, around 98% seen once. The sample consisted of naive CD4+ T cells sorted from blood. Subset meaning: CD45RA+ positively selected. The source of this sequence is a man between 25 and 39 years old in good health. The chain employs TRBV29-1 and TRBJ2-5; tentative D call: TRBD2 (6 bases). The DNA for the CDR3 is TGCAGCGTTGATAAGGGAGGAGAGACCCAGTACTTC. It specifies CSVDKGGETQYF.